A selection of T cell receptor beta chains follows, all from one sample in a study of response to subunit inactivated influenza vaccine. One entry per CDR3 protein results from TCRdb running MiXCR on the RT-PCR reads. The table records 400,000 to 650,000 distinct CDR3 sequences, approximately 7.7% of them present only once. Sample: PBMCs from blood, taken around 25 months after vaccination. The receptors originated from a man between 45 and 75 years old who received an inactivated influenza vaccine. Both conserved end residues are part of each CDR3. The order of the fields is CDR3 length, D gene, V gene, J gene, clone size, CDR3 DNA, CDR3 protein. D genes are given only for firm matches. Only part of the rows carry a size: once, few, many, or a class if the clone is expanded.

15	TRBD1	TRBV6-1	TRBJ1-4	few	TGTGCCAGCAGTCAAACCGGGACAGGGTTTGAAAAACTGTTTTTT	CASSQTGTGFEKLFF
15	NA	TRBV4-2	TRBJ1-4	few	TGTGCCAGCAGCCAAGAGGAATACAGTAATGAAAAACTGTTTTTT	CASSQEEYSNEKLFF
19	TRBD1	TRBV28	TRBJ1-5	NA	TGTGCCAGCAGTTTCGAATACAGTACCGGGACAGGGGTAGGTCAGCCCCAGCATTTT	CASSFEYSTGTGVGQPQHF
16	TRBD2	TRBV2	TRBJ2-1	few	TGTGCCAGCAGTCGGACTAGCCCCTCTCCCTACAATGAGCAGTTCTTC	CASSRTSPSPYNEQFF
16	TRBD2	TRBV7-7	TRBJ2-3	many	TGTGCCAGCAGCTTAGGGACTAGCGGGAACACAGATACGCAGTATTTT	CASSLGTSGNTDTQYF
14	NA	TRBV30	TRBJ1-1	NA	TGTGCCTGGAGTCGGGGGGCGGTTGACACTGAAGCTTTCTTT	CAWSRGAVDTEAFF
16	TRBD1	TRBV6-2/TRBV6-3	TRBJ1-2	NA	TGTGCCAGCAACGGAGGAGCGGACAGGGGTCTCTATGGCTACACCTTC	CASNGGADRGLYGYTF
14	NA	TRBV6-5	TRBJ1-4	many	TGTGCCAGCAGTTTTGGGGGGGCAAATGAAAAACTGTTTTTT	CASSFGGANEKLFF
16	NA	TRBV9	TRBJ2-1	NA	TGTGCCAGCAGCGAGGGGACTTCCGGCTCCTACAATGAGCAGTTCTTC	CASSEGTSGSYNEQFF
13	NA	TRBV6-6	TRBJ2-5	NA	TGTGCCAGCAGTTACTTAGTTCAAGAGACCCAGTACTTC	CASSYLVQETQYF
12	NA	TRBV4-1	TRBJ1-6	many	TGCGCCAGCAGCCAAGGCCTCTGGCCCCTCCACTTT	CASSQGLWPLHF
16	NA	TRBV20-1	TRBJ2-1	few	TGCAGTGCCGACACCGGGAGCGTAATTTCCTACAATGAGCAGTTCTTC	CSADTGSVISYNEQFF
15	NA	TRBV5-1	TRBJ2-1	many	TGCGCCAGCAGCCTTGCCCAGGGGAAGGGCAATGAGCAGTTCTTC	CASSLAQGKGNEQFF
16	TRBD2	TRBV4-1	TRBJ2-2	NA	TGCGCCAGCAGCCAAGGACACAGCGGGGGCACCGGGGAGCTGTTTTTT	CASSQGHSGGTGELFF
17	NA	TRBV6-1	TRBJ2-7	NA	TGTGCCAGCAGTGACGCGATTTGGACGGGACAACTCTACGAGCAGTACTTC	CASSDAIWTGQLYEQYF
15	NA	TRBV7-9	TRBJ2-1	few	TGTGCCAGCAGCTTAGGTGGGACCCACAACAATGAGCAGTTCTTC	CASSLGGTHNNEQFF
13	NA	TRBV6-1	TRBJ2-2	many	TGTGCCAGCAGTGTACAGGGCACCGGGGAGCTGTTTTTT	CASSVQGTGELFF
15	NA	TRBV9	TRBJ2-5	many	TGTGCCAGCAGCGTAGGGTGGGGAACAGGAGAGACCCAGTACTTC	CASSVGWGTGETQYF
17	NA	TRBV12-3/TRBV12-4	TRBJ2-1	NA	TGTGCCAGCACCACAACGGGTACCGGGACAAGCTACAATGAGCAGTTCTTC	CASTTTGTGTSYNEQFF
14	NA	TRBV20-1	TRBJ1-5	many	TGCAGTGCTAGAGATCACCGGGGGGATCAGCCCCAGCATTTT	CSARDHRGDQPQHF
15	TRBD2	TRBV20-1	TRBJ2-1	few	TGCAGCCTCCTCAGGGGACTAGCGGGAGGGGTTGAGCAGTTCTTC	CSLLRGLAGGVEQFF